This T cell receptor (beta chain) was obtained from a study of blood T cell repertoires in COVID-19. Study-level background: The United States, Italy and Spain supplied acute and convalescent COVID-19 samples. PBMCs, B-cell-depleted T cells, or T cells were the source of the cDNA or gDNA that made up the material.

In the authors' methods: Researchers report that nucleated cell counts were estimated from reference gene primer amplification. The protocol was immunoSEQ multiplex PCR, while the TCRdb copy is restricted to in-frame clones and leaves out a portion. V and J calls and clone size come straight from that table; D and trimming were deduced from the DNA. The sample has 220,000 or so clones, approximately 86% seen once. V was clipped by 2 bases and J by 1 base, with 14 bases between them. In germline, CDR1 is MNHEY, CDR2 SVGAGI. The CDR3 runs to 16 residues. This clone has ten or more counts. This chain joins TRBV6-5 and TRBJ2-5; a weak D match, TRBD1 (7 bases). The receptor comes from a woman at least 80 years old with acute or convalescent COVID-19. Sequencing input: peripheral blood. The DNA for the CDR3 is TGTGCCAGCAGTTACGGCGGAGGGGGCCCCCAAGAGACCCAGTACTTC. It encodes CASSYGGGGPQETQYF.